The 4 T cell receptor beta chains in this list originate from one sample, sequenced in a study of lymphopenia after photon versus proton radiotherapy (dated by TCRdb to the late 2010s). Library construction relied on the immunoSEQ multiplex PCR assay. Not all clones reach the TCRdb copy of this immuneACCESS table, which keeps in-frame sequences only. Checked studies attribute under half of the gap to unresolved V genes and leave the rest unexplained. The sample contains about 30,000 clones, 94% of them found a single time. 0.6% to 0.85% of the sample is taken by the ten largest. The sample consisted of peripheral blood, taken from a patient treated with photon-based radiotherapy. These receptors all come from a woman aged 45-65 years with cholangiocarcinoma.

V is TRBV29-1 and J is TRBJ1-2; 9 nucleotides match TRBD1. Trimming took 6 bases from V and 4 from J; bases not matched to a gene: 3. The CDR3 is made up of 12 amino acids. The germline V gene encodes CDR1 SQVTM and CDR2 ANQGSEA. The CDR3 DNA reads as TGCAGCGTAGTGGGACAGGGCTATGGCTACACCTTC. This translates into CSVVGQGYGYTF.

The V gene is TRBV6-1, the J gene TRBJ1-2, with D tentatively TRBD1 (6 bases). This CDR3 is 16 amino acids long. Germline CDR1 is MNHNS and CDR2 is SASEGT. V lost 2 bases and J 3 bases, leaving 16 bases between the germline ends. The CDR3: CASSEWAWTADYGYTF. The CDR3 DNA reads TGTGCCAGCAGTGAATGGGCATGGACAGCTGACTATGGCTACACCTTC.

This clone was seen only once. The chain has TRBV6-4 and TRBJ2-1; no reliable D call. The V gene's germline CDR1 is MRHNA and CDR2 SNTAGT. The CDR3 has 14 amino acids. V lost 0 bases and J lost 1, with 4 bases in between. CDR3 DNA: TGTGCCAGCAGTGACTCAGCGTCCTACAATGAGCAGTTCTTC. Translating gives CASSDSASYNEQFF.

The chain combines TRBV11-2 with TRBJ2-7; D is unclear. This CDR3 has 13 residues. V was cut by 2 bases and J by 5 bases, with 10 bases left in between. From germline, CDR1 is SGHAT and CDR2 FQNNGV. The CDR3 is CASSLNLVDEQYF. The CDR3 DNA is TGTGCCAGCAGCTTAAACTTGGTGGACGAGCAGTACTTC. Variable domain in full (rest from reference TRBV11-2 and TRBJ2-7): EAGVAQSPRYKIIEKRQSVAFWCNPISGHATLYWYQQILGQGPKLLIQFQNNGVVDDSQLPKDRFSAERLKGVDSTLKIQPAKLEDSAVYLCASSLNLVDEQYFGPGTRLTVT.